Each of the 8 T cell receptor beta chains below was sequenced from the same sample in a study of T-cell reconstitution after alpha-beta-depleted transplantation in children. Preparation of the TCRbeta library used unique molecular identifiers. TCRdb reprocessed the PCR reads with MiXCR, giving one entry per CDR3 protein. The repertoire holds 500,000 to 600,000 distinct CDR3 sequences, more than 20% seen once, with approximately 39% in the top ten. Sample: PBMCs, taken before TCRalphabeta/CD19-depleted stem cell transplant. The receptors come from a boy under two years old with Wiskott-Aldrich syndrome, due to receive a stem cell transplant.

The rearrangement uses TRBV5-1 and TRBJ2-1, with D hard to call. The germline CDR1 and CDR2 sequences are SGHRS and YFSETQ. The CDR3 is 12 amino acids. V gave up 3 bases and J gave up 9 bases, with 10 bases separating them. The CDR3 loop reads CASSSKASEQFF. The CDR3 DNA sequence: TGCGCCAGCAGCTCTAAGGCGTCTGAGCAGTTCTTC. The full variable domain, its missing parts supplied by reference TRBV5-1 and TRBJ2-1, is KAGVTQTPRYLIKTRGQQVTLSCSPISGHRSVSWYQQTPGQGLQFLFEYFSETQRNKGNFPGRFSGRQFSNSRSEMNVSTLELGDSALYLCASSSKASEQFFGPGTRLTVL.

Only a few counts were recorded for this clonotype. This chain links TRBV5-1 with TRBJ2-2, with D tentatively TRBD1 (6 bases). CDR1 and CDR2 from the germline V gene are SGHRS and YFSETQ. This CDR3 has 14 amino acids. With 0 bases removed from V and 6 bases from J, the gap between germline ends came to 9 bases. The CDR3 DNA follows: TGCGCCAGCAGCTTGGGACAGGCTTCCGGGGAGCTGTTTTTT. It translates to CASSLGQASGELFF.

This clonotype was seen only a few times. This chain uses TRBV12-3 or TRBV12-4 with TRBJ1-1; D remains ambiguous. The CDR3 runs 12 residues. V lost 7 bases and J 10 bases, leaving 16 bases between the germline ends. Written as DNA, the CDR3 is TGTGCCAGCACCAACCCGGGATTTGGAGCTTTCTTT. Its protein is CASTNPGFGAFF.

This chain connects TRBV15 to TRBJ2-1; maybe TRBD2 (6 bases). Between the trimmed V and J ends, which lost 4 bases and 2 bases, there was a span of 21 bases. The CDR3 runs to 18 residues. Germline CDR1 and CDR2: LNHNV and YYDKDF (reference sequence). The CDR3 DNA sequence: TGTGCCACCAGCACTTCTGGGCCGACTAGAGAAGCCTACAATGAGCAGTTCTTC. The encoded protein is CATSTSGPTREAYNEQFF.

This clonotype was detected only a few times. CDR3 bases: TGTGCCTGGAGTGTAGCGAGGCGGGAGAGTGAAGCTTTCTTT. Residues: CAWSVARRESEAFF. This chain links TRBV30 with TRBJ1-1; no definite D call. The CDR3 is 14 amino acids. V lost 0 bases, J lost 7 bases, and 15 bases lay in between. Germline loops: CDR1 GTSNPN, CDR2 SVGIG (reference sequence).

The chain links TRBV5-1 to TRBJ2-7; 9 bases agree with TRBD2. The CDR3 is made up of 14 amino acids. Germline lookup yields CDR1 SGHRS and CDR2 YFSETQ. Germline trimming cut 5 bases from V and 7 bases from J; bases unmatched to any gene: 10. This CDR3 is CASRALAGVGEQYF. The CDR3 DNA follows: TGCGCCAGCAGGGCCTTAGCGGGAGTGGGGGAGCAGTACTTC.

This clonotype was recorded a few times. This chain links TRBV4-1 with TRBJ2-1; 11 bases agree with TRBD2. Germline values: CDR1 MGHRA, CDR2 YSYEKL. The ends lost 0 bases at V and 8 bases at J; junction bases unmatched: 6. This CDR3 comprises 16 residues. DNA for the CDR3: TGCGCCAGCAGCCAAGAGGGTAGCGGGAGGGCCTATGAGCAGTTCTTC. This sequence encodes CASSQEGSGRAYEQFF.

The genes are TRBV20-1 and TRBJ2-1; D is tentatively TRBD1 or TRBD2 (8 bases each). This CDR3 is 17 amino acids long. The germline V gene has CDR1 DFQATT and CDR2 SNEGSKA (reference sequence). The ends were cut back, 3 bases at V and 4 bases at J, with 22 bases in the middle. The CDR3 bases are TGCAGTGCTAGCTTTTTAGCGGGACAGGTCATATACAATGAGCAGTTCTTC. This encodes CSASFLAGQVIYNEQFF.